What follows are 6 T cell receptor beta chains derived from one specimen sequenced in a study. The sorted Tregs were CD4+CD25+CD127-/low cells. Via MiXCR, TCRdb re-called the 5' RACE reads, giving one row per CDR3 protein. This sample yields roughly 58,000 distinct CDR3 sequences, of which less than 25% are seen a single time; about 2.9% belongs to the top ten. Sequenced input: tumor-infiltrating Tregs sorted from the breast tumor. Receptors originate from a female donor with breast cancer.

The V and J genes are TRBV28 and TRBJ2-7; weak D call: TRBD1 (5 bases). CDR3 length equals 12 residues. Germline V gene lookup returns CDR1 MDHEN and CDR2 SYDVKM. With 5 bases removed from V and 13 bases from J, the gap between germline ends came to 18 bases. The CDR3 DNA reads as TGTGCCAGCAGTACCCTGACTGGGGCTTTATACTTC. This sequence encodes CASSTLTGALYF.

The rearrangement joins TRBV2 to TRBJ1-2; D remains ambiguous. This CDR3 comprises 12 residues. Germline V gene sequence: CDR1 SNHLY, CDR2 FYNNEI. Between the trimmed V and J ends, which lost 7 bases and 6 bases, there was a span of 12 bases. The CDR3 region has the DNA TGTGCCAGCAAGAATTCCCCCCATGGCTACACCTTC. This sequence encodes CASKNSPHGYTF.

This clonotype was recorded many times. This chain uses TRBV2 with TRBJ1-1; 12 bases map to TRBD1. Germline CDR1 is SNHLY and CDR2 is FYNNEI. The CDR3 is made up of 15 amino acids. V shed 5 bases, J shed 5 bases, and the junction held 6 bases outside the gene matches. Here the CDR3 DNA reads TGTGCCAGCAGTCCGGGACAGGGGGCAAGGACTGAAGCTTTCTTT. This gives the protein CASSPGQGARTEAFF.

With regard to this clonotype: It may be a read error: a sequence one base away is much more abundant. The rearrangement joins TRBV5-4 to TRBJ2-1, with 11 positions matching TRBD1. CDR1 and CDR2 from the germline V gene are SGHNT and YYREEE (reference sequence). The CDR3 extends over 15 amino acids. The trim removed 4 bases at V and 8 bases at J, leaving 8 bases unmatched. The chain's CDR3 is CASSLGTGGLDEQFF. DNA for the CDR3: TGTGCCAGCAGCCTCGGGACAGGGGGTTTGGATGAGCAGTTCTTC.

This clonotype was detected only a few times. V usage is TRBV28 and J usage is TRBJ2-7; 7 positions match TRBD1. The germline V gene encodes CDR1 MDHEN and CDR2 SYDVKM. This CDR3 spans 14 amino acids. V trimming: 6 bases; J trimming: 0 bases; junction bases outside the gene matches: 5. The CDR3 is CASSYRGRSYEQYF. CDR3 DNA sequence: TGTGCCAGCAGCTACAGGGGTCGCTCCTACGAGCAGTACTTC. Combining the CDR3 with reference TRBV28 and TRBJ2-7 gives the whole variable domain DVKVTQSSRYLVKRTGEKVFLECVQDMDHENMFWYRQDPGLGLRLIYFSYDVKMKEKGDIPEGYSVSREKKERFSLILESASTNQTSMYLCASSYRGRSYEQYFGPGTRLTVT.

Many counts were recorded for this clonotype. V usage is TRBV5-1 and J usage is TRBJ2-1, with 12 bases aligning to TRBD2. The CDR3 is 15 amino acids. Trimming removed 6 bases from V and 5 bases from J; junction bases left unmatched: 6. Looked up from germline, CDR1 is SGHRS and CDR2 is YFSETQ. CDR3 loop: CASKRLAGENNEQFF. CDR3 sequence (DNA): TGCGCCAGCAAGAGACTAGCGGGAGAGAACAATGAGCAGTTCTTC.